The 24 T cell receptor beta chains below all came from one sample that was sequenced in a study of tumor-infiltrating lymphocytes in primary liver carcinoma. Investigators took RNA and DNA out together from 20-30 mg of unsorted bulk tissue. The authors made TCR beta cDNA from 400 to 600 ng total RNA with a constant-region primer. Nested multiplex PCR, run for three rounds with slightly modified ARM-PCR, yielded TCR beta libraries. In the first two PCR rounds, TRBV1-TRBV30 forward primers were paired with a C-beta reverse primer, and each round lasted roughly 10 cycles. TCRdb re-called the multiplex PCR reads with MiXCR, one entry per CDR3 protein. Among around 40,000 distinct CDR3 sequences listed, around 70% were seen once. Sequencing was done on a sample of liver tumor tissue from sampling region 2. Stated subset: tumor region T2, inferior pole. These receptor sequences come from a man aged 35 to 55 with primary liver carcinoma and hepatitis B virus infection.

This rearrangement joins TRBV5-4 to TRBJ2-1; maybe TRBD2 (6 bases). Trimming left V 6 bases short and J 3 bases short, with 19 bases between. The length of the CDR3 is 16 residues. CDR1 is SGHNT and CDR2 is YYREEE in the germline V gene (reference sequence). CDR3 loop: CASNTRRGVSYNEQFF. CDR3 sequence (DNA): TGTGCCAGCAACACCAGGAGGGGAGTGAGCTACAATGAGCAGTTCTTC. Together with reference TRBV5-4 and TRBJ2-1, the CDR3 gives the full variable domain: ETGVTQSPTHLIKTRGQQVTLRCSSQSGHNTVSWYQQALGQGPQFIFQYYREEENGRGNFPPRFSGLQFPNYSSELNVNALELDDSALYLCASNTRRGVSYNEQFFGPGTRLTVL.

About this clonotype itself: This likely comes from a read error, as the CDR3 has no conserved phenylalanine or tryptophan at its end. This chain links TRBV19 with TRBJ2-2; tentatively, D is TRBD1 (6 bases). Germline CDR1 reads LNHDA; CDR2 reads SQIVND (reference sequence). The CDR3 consists of 15 residues. V lost 2 bases to trimming and J lost 5 bases, with 12 bases between them. The CDR3 spells CASSILTGFTGELFC. CDR3 coding DNA: TGTGCCAGTAGTATATTGACAGGTTTTACCGGGGAGCTGTTTTGT.

A note on this clonotype: One end of the junction is discordant with germline, which a read error may explain. The chain links TRBV6-2 or TRBV6-3 to TRBJ2-2, with D perhaps given as TRBD1 or TRBD2 (5 bases each). CDR1 and CDR2 (germline): MNHEY, SVGEGT. The CDR3 sequence is 17 residues long. This chain's CDR3 is CASSPSSGLWNAGELFF. In DNA form, the CDR3 reads TGTGCCAGCAGCCCCTCGTCGGGGCTCTGGAACGCCGGGGAGCTGTTTTTT.

Of note for this clonotype: The junction and the germline gene differ at one end; a read error may be behind it. This chain links TRBV5-4 with TRBJ1-4, with D maybe TRBD1 (5 bases). This CDR3 is 15 amino acids long. Germline V gene data show CDR1 as SGHNT and CDR2 as YYREEE (reference sequence). Here the CDR3 reads CASSFTETANGKLFF. CDR3 nucleotide sequence: TGTGCCAGCAGCTTTACCGAGACAGCAAATGGAAAACTGTTTTTT. The full variable domain, its missing parts supplied by reference TRBV5-4 and TRBJ1-4, is ETGVTQSPTHLIKTRGQQVTLRCSSQSGHNTVSWYQQALGQGPQFIFQYYREEENGRGNFPPRFSGLQFPNYSSELNVNALELDDSALYLCASSFTETANGKLFFGSGTQLSVL.

This clonotype was recorded many times. V usage is TRBV10-2 and J usage is TRBJ1-6; D is unresolved. The CDR3 loop spans 14 amino acids. The V end lost 0 bases, the J end lost 6 bases, and 6 bases lay between the germline ends. Germline loops: CDR1 WSHSY, CDR2 SAAADI. The CDR3 loop is CASSESTVNSPLHF. The CDR3 DNA sequence: TGCGCCAGCAGTGAGTCCACGGTTAATTCACCCCTCCACTTT.

In regard to this clonotype: The CDR3 end shows no conserved phenylalanine or tryptophan, and so a read error is likely. V and J are TRBV5-4 and TRBJ2-2; D remains unclear. Trimming took off 6 bases at V and 6 bases at J, with 9 bases between the two ends. CDR3 length equals 12 residues. Germline V gene data show CDR1 as SGHNT and CDR2 as YYREEE (reference sequence). The DNA of the CDR3 is TGTGCCAGCACCTTCGTTTCCGGGGAGCTGTTTATT. It codes for CASTFVSGELFI.

The V and J genes are TRBV4-1 and TRBJ2-7, with D maybe TRBD1 (6 bases). This CDR3 region has 14 residues. V was clipped by 10 bases and J by 5 bases, with 21 bases between them. CDR1 and CDR2 (germline): MGHRA, YSYEKL. For the CDR3, the DNA is TGCGCCACGTCGAAGGGGGACGGAAACAACGAGCAGTACTTC. As protein: CATSKGDGNNEQYF.

This clonotype appeared a few times. The chain is built from TRBV6-5 and TRBJ2-6; 10 nucleotides agree with TRBD1. Germline-derived CDR1 and CDR2 are MNHEY and SVGAGI. V dropped 7 bases and J dropped 3; count of bases not matched to a gene: 12. This CDR3 contains 18 residues. This CDR3 is CASTHRGQGIGGANVLTF. The CDR3 DNA is TGTGCCAGCACCCACCGGGGACAGGGGATTGGTGGGGCCAACGTCCTGACTTTC.

The V call is TRBV9, the J call TRBJ2-1; 7 nucleotides line up with TRBD2. The CDR3 is 17 residues long. Germline V CDR1 and CDR2: SGDLS, YYNGEE. The V segment lost 0 bases and the J segment 6 bases; nucleotides outside the gene matches: 12. CDR3 nucleotides: TGTGCCAGCAGCGTAGGGGAGGGGAGTAGCGTACGCAATGAGCAGTTCTTC. Translated, it gives CASSVGEGSSVRNEQFF.

This clonotype was detected many times. This chain connects TRBV29-1 to TRBJ2-7; 14 bases line up with TRBD2. V was clipped by 6 bases and J by 5 bases; unmatched bases: 6. Looked up from germline, CDR1 is SQVTM and CDR2 is ANQGSEA. This CDR3 spans 14 amino acids. In DNA, the CDR3 is TGCAGCGTCCGGACTAGCGGGAGGAGCCACGAGCAGTACTTC. The encoded protein is CSVRTSGRSHEQYF.

The chain joins TRBV7-9 to TRBJ2-7; no firm D call. This CDR3 region has 12 residues. V was cut by 5 bases and J by 7 bases, with 12 bases left in between. Germline V gene sequence: CDR1 SEHNR, CDR2 FQNEAQ (reference sequence). CDR3 amino acids: CASSLPAKEQYF. The CDR3 nucleotides read TGTGCCAGCAGCCTGCCCGCTAAGGAGCAGTACTTC.

V usage is TRBV11-3 and J usage is TRBJ2-3, with 9 positions matching TRBD2. Germline CDR1 SGHNT, CDR2 YENEEA. There are 17 residues in the CDR3. J was trimmed by 11 bases and V by 5 bases; bases with no gene match: 20. CDR3 nucleotides: TGTGCCAGCAGCCTTGGGATTAGCGGGAGTCAAACAAATATGCAGTATTTT. Amino acids: CASSLGISGSQTNMQYF.

The chain has TRBV10-3 and TRBJ2-1, with D perhaps matching TRBD1 or TRBD2 (5 bases each). The ends were cut back, 10 bases at V and 8 bases at J, with 21 bases in the middle. The CDR3 is 14 amino acids. The germline V gene has CDR1 ENHRY and CDR2 SYGVKD. The CDR3 sequence: CATTSGASLHEQFF. The CDR3 DNA follows: TGTGCCACTACCTCTGGGGCTAGCCTCCATGAGCAGTTCTTC.

This clonotype ranks as medium-sized. V gene TRBV29-1 combines with J gene TRBJ2-5; the D is unclear. The CDR3 is 12 amino acids. V was clipped by 5 bases and J by 0 bases, with 7 bases between them. The V gene's germline CDR1 is SQVTM and CDR2 ANQGSEA. The CDR3 DNA is TGCAGCGTTCTGGAGAACCAAGAGACCCAGTACTTC. Protein sequence: CSVLENQETQYF.

For this clonotype: A read error may account for a junction end that differs from germline. J is TRBJ2-7 and V is TRBV11-2; D might be TRBD1 (5 bases). The CDR3 runs 14 residues. The germline V gene has CDR1 SGHAT and CDR2 FQNNGV. The DNA of the CDR3 is TGTGCCAACAGCCCTAACAGGAACCCCTACGAGCAGTACTTC. Translation: CANSPNRNPYEQYF.

This clonotype was recorded once. The chain couples TRBV6-1 to TRBJ1-5; TRBD1 matches at 10 bases. The closer fit of TRBJ2-3 to the DNA end suggests the J call may be wrong. The CDR3 is 15 residues long. Germline V gene data show CDR1 as MNHNS and CDR2 as SASEGT. The CDR3 spells CAYSDPGQGNQPQYF. In nucleotides, the CDR3 is TGTGCCTACAGTGATCCGGGACAGGGGAATCAGCCCCAGTATTTT.

A note on this clonotype: A junction end diverges from the germline sequence, so it may reflect a read error. The chain is built from TRBV6-6 and TRBJ1-1; D is uncertain. The germline V gene has CDR1 MNHNY and CDR2 SVGAGI (reference sequence). This CDR3 is 12 amino acids long. CDR3 sequence (DNA): TGTGACAGCAGTTGGGCGGACACTGAAGCTTTCTTT. As protein: CDSSWADTEAFF.

This sequence joins TRBV28 and TRBJ2-1; D is possibly TRBD1 or TRBD2 (5 bases each). Trimming removed 7 bases at V and 5 bases at J, with 21 bases between. Germline CDR1 is MDHEN and CDR2 is SYDVKM. This CDR3 comprises 16 residues. The CDR3 DNA reads as TGTGCCAGCATCCCCCCGGGGCGGGCGGGCCACAATGAGCAGTTCTTC. Protein sequence: CASIPPGRAGHNEQFF.

This rearrangement joins TRBV12-5 to TRBJ2-3; D is possibly TRBD1 (6 bases). Germline assignment: CDR1 LGHNT and CDR2 FRNRAP. The CDR3 totals 15 residues. This CDR3 reads CTGGLEQGPTDTQYF. Written as DNA, the CDR3 is TGTACTGGTGGTTTGGAACAGGGTCCCACAGATACGCAGTATTTT.

Details on this clonotype: At one end the junction does not follow the germline gene, possibly because of a read error. This chain uses TRBV6-2 or TRBV6-3 with TRBJ2-7, with TRBD2 as a possible D gene (6 bases). The CDR3 sequence is 15 residues long. Germline V gives CDR1 MNHEY, CDR2 SVGEGT. The DNA of the CDR3 is TGTGCCAGCAGCCCCTGGATGTTGCGGGGCTACGAGCATTACTTC. Translated, it gives CASSPWMLRGYEHYF.

This clonotype was counted a few times. CDR3 residues: CSARDLPLTGLGTEAFF. The CDR3 nucleotides are TGCAGTGCTAGAGATTTACCTTTGACAGGGCTCGGCACTGAAGCTTTCTTT. J is TRBJ1-1 and V is TRBV20-1, with TRBD1 matching 7 bases. Germline lookup yields CDR1 DFQATT and CDR2 SNEGSKA (reference sequence). With 0 bases clipped from V and 4 bases from J, the junction kept 14 bases outside the gene matches. The CDR3 runs to 17 residues.

Of note for this clonotype: A junction boundary mismatches the germline segment, possibly from a read error. This chain links TRBV28 with TRBJ2-6, with D perhaps TRBD2 (6 bases). CDR3 length: 14 residues. Germline CDR1 and CDR2: MDHEN and SYDVKM. The CDR3 sequence: CAVGGLTEANVLTF. In nucleotides, the CDR3 is TGTGCCGTCGGGGGACTTACTGAGGCCAACGTCTTGACTTTC.

Remarks on this clonotype: Without the conserved terminal phenylalanine or tryptophan, this CDR3 likely stems from a read error. The rearrangement uses TRBV5-6 and TRBJ2-1, with 14 nucleotides matching TRBD2. Germline CDR1 SGHDT, CDR2 YYEEEE. The CDR3 sequence is 18 residues long. Unmatched junction bases numbered 9, after V lost 4 bases and J lost 3 bases. This chain's CDR3 is CASSRGLAGVLIYNEQFI. As DNA, the CDR3 is TGTGCCAGCAGCCGGGGACTAGCGGGAGTTTTGATCTACAATGAGCAGTTCATT.

The V and J genes are TRBV7-2 and TRBJ2-4; D gene uncertain. The CDR3 totals 14 residues. In germline, CDR1 is SGHTA, CDR2 FQGNSA. V lost 1 base to trimming and J lost 4 bases, with 8 bases between them. The CDR3 nucleotides read TGTGCCAGCAGCTTAGGGCCCAGAAAAAACATTCAGTACTTC. Its protein is CASSLGPRKNIQYF.